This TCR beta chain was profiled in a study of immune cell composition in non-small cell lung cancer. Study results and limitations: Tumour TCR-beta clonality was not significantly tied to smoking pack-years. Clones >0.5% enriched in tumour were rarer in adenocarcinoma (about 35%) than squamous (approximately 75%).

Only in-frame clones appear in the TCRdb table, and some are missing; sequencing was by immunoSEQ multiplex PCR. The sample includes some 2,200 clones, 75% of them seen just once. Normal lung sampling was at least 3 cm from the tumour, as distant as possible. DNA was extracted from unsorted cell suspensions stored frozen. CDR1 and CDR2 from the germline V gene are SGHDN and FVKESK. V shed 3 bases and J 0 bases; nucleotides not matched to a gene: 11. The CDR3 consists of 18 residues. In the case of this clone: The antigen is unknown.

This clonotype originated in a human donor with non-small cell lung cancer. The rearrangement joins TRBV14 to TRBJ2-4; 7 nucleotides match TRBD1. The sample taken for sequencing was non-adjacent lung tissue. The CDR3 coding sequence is TGTGCCAGCAGCCACCTGGACAGCAGGGGGATAGCCAAAAACATTCAGTACTTC. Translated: CASSHLDSRGIAKNIQYF.